This T cell receptor (beta chain) was documented in a study of T cell responses to AZD1222 COVID-19 vaccine. Regarding the study as a whole: Nearly half of unique spike-specific TCRs reportedly avoided B.1.351 and B.1.1.7 mutated regions. The donor cohort was predominantly white British with a female majority, and clonal diversity may have been underestimated. After the peak T cell response, and only then, were repertoires sampled. Spike-specific TCR depth and breadth grew after two AZD1222 doses.

V was clipped by 7 bases and J by 0 bases, with 7 bases between them. Germline assignment: CDR1 LNHDA and CDR2 SQIVND (reference sequence). This CDR3 region has 14 residues. Repertoires were generated with immunoSEQ multiplex PCR, while TCRdb's copy carries only in-frame clones and drops some. Counted here are approximately 150,000 clones, 80% to 95% occurring once; the ten biggest clones make up roughly 6%. A note on this clone: Antigen specificity is unknown.

The receptor comes from an adult who received the AZD1222 COVID-19 vaccine. The genes are TRBV19 and TRBJ1-6; D not resolved. The source was peripheral blood, collected 28 days after the second AZD1222 dose. The CDR3 DNA reads TGTGCCAGTATGCCGAGCTCCTATAATTCACCCCTCCACTTT. It yields the protein CASMPSSYNSPLHF.